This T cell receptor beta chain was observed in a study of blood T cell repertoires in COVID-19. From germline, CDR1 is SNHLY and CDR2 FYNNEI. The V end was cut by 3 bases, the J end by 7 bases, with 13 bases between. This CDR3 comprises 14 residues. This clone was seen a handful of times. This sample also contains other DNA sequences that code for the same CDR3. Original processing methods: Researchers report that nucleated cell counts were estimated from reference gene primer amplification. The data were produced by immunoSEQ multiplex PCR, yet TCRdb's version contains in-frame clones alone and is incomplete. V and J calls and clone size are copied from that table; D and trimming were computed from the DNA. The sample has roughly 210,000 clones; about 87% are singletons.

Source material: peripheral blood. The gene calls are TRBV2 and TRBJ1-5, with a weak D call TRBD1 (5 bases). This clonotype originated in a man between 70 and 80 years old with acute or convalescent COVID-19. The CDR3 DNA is TGTGCCAGCAGTGATCGGGGGGTTGGGCAGCCCCAGCATTTT. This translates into CASSDRGVGQPQHF.